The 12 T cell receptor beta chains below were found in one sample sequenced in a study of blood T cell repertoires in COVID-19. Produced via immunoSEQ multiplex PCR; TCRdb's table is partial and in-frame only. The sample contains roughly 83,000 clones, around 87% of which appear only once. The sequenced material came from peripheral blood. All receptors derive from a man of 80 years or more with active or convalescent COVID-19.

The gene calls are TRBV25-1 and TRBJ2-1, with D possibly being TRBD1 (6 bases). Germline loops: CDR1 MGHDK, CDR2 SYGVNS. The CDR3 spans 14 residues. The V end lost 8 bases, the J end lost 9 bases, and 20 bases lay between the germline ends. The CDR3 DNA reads TGTGCCAGCCAACGGGACATCGACGTGGGTGAGCAGTTCTTC. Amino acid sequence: CASQRDIDVGEQFF.

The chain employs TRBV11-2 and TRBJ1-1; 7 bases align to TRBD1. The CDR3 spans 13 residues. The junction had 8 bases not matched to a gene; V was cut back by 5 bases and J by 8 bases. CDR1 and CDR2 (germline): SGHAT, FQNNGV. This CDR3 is CASSPDRVGEAFF. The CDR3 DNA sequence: TGTGCCAGCAGCCCAGACAGGGTTGGGGAAGCTTTCTTT.

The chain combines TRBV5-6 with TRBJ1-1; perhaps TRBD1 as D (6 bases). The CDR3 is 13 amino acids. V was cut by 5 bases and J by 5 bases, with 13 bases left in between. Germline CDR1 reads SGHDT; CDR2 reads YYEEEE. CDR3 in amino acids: CASSRQGRTEAFF. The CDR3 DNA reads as TGTGCCAGCAGTCGGCAGGGGCGGACTGAAGCTTTCTTT.

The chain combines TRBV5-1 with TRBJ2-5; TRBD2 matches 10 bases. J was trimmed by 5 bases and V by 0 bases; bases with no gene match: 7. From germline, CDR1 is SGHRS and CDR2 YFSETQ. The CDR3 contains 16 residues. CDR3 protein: CASSLEASGGVETQYF. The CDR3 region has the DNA TGCGCCAGCAGCTTGGAAGCTAGCGGGGGAGTGGAGACCCAGTACTTC.

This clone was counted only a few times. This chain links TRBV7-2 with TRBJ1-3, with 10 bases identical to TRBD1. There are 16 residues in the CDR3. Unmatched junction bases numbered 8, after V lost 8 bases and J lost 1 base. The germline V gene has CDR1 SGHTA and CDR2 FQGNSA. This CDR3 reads CASQKTGGSSGNTIYF. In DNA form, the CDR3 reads TGTGCCAGCCAGAAGACAGGGGGCTCTTCTGGAAACACCATATATTTT. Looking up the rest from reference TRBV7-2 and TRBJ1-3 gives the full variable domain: GAGVSQSPSNKVTEKGKDVELRCDPISGHTALYWYRQSLGQGLEFLIYFQGNSAPDKSGLPSDRFSAERTGGSVSTLTIQRTQQEDSAVYLCASQKTGGSSGNTIYFGEGSWLTVV.

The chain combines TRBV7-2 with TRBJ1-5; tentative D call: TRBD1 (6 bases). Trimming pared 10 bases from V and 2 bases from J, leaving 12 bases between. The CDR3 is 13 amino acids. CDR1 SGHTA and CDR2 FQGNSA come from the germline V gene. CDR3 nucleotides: TGTGCCACCCAGGGGTCCGGCAATCAGCCCCAGCATTTT. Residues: CATQGSGNQPQHF.

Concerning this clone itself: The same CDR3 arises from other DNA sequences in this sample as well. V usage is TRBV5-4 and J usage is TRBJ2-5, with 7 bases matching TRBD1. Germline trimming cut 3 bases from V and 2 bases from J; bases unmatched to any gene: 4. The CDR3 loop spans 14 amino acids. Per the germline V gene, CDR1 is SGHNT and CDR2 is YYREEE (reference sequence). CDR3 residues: CASSSGQRQETQYF. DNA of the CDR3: TGTGCCAGCAGCTCGGGACAGCGGCAAGAGACCCAGTACTTC. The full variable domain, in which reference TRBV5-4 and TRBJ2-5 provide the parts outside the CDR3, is ETGVTQSPTHLIKTRGQQVTLRCSSQSGHNTVSWYQQALGQGPQFIFQYYREEENGRGNFPPRFSGLQFPNYSSELNVNALELDDSALYLCASSSGQRQETQYFGPGTRLLVL.

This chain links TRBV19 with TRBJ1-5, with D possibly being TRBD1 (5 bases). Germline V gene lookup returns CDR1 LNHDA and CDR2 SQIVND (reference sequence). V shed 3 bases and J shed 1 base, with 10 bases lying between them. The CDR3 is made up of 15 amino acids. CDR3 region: CASSILWTSNQPQHF. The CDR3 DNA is TGTGCCAGTAGTATCCTTTGGACAAGCAATCAGCCCCAGCATTTT. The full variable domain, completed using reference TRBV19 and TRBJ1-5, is DGGITQSPKYLFRKEGQNVTLSCEQNLNHDAMYWYRQDPGQGLRLIYYSQIVNDFQKGDIAEGYSVSREKKESFPLTVTSAQKNPTAFYLCASSILWTSNQPQHFGDGTRLSIL.

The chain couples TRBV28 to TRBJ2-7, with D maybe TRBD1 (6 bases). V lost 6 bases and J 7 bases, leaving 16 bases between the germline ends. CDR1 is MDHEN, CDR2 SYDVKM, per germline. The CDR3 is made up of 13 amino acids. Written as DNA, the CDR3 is TGTGCCAGCAGAGAACAGGGTAAGGGGGAGCAGTACGTC. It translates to CASREQGKGEQYV.

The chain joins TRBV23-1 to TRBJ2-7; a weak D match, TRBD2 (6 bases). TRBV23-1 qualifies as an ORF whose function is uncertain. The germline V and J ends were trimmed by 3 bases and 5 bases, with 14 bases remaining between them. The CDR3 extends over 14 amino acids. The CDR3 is CASSHGAGTDEQYV. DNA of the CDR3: TGCGCCAGCAGTCATGGGGCGGGGACGGACGAGCAGTACGTC.

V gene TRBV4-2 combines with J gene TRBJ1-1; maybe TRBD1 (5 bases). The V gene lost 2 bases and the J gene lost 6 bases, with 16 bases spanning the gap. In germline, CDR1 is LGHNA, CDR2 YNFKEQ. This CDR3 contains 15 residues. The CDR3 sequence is CASSQHTGVGPEAFF. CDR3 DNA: TGTGCCAGCAGCCAACATACTGGGGTGGGGCCTGAAGCTTTCTTT.

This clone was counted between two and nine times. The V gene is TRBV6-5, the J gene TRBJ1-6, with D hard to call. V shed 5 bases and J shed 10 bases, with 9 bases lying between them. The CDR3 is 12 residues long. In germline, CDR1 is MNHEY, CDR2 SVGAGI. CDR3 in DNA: TGTGCCAGCAGTCGCCGGGAATCACCCCTCCACTTT. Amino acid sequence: CASSRRESPLHF.